The 21 T cell receptor beta chains below were found in one sample sequenced in a study of CD8 T cells in ankylosing spondylitis. Whole-study findings and limits: Characteristic of ankylosing spondylitis blood, it appeared, was a TCR beta motif comprising several highly homologous variants.

The antigens of these receptors remain unknown. TCRdb reprocessed the 5' RACE reads via MiXCR and lists one record per CDR3 protein. Here the sample spans 200,000 to 250,000 distinct CDR3 sequences, about 17% being singletons. Sequencing was carried out using blood, either unsorted or a sorted T cell fraction (not recorded which). These receptor sequences come from a male donor with ankylosing spondylitis.

The chain recombines TRBV27 with TRBJ2-1; 10 bases are shared with TRBD2. V lost 2 bases and J lost 9; bases outside the gene matches: 16. This CDR3 has 18 residues. Germline CDR1 MNHEY, CDR2 SMNVEV (reference sequence). The CDR3 DNA reads as TGTGCCAGCAGTTTAACATACGCTAGCGGGAGCCTTAGGGGTGAGCAGTTCTTC. Translating gives CASSLTYASGSLRGEQFF.

There are a few counts of this clonotype. V gene TRBV14 combines with J gene TRBJ1-1, with 8 bases lining up with TRBD1. Per the germline V gene, CDR1 is SGHDN and CDR2 is FVKESK. This CDR3 contains 15 residues. Germline trimming cut 5 bases from V and 4 bases from J; bases unmatched to any gene: 9. The CDR3 DNA reads as TGTGCCAGCAGCGGAGTGGACAGGGTGAGCACTGAAGCTTTCTTT. Translated, it gives CASSGVDRVSTEAFF.

The V and J genes are TRBV7-9 and TRBJ1-1; 7 bases align to TRBD1. CDR3 size: 17 residues. Germline trimming cut 0 bases from V and 9 bases from J; bases unmatched to any gene: 16. Germline V gene data show CDR1 as SEHNR and CDR2 as FQNEAQ (reference sequence). CDR3 bases: TGTGCCAGCAGCTTAGCGATCATTGAACAGGGGTCAATGAAAGCTTTCTTT. Protein: CASSLAIIEQGSMKAFF.

The chain uses TRBV7-9 and TRBJ2-7, with 9 bases that match TRBD1. This CDR3 has 14 residues. Germline V gives CDR1 SEHNR, CDR2 FQNEAQ (reference sequence). The trim removed 4 bases at V and 3 bases at J, leaving 4 bases unmatched. CDR3 sequence (DNA): TGTGCCAGCAGCTGGGGACAGGGTTTCTACGAGCAGTACTTC. Translation: CASSWGQGFYEQYF.

The V call is TRBV20-1, the J call TRBJ2-1, with a possible D match to TRBD2 (7 bases). From germline, CDR1 is DFQATT and CDR2 SNEGSKA (reference sequence). V lost 0 bases to trimming and J lost 2 bases, with 17 bases between them. CDR3 length: 17 residues. This chain's CDR3 is CSARDPGPGGTYNEQFF. Here the CDR3 DNA reads TGCAGTGCTAGAGATCCGGGGCCGGGGGGCACCTACAATGAGCAGTTCTTC.

V usage is TRBV9 and J usage is TRBJ2-1, with D unresolved. Per the germline V gene, CDR1 is SGDLS and CDR2 is YYNGEE. Trimming took off 4 bases at V and 5 bases at J, with 13 bases between the two ends. CDR3 length: 14 residues. The DNA for the CDR3 is TGTGCCAGCAGCTTACCCGGCTCACACAATGAGCAGTTCTTC. Protein: CASSLPGSHNEQFF. Based on the CDR3 plus reference TRBV9 and TRBJ2-1, the full variable domain is DSGVTQTPKHLITATGQRVTLRCSPRSGDLSVYWYQQSLDQGLQFLIQYYNGEERAKGNILERFSAQQFPDLHSELNLSSLELGDSALYFCASSLPGSHNEQFFGPGTRLTVL.

This clonotype was seen a few times. J is TRBJ2-7 and V is TRBV7-6, with 7 bases lining up with TRBD2. CDR1 SGHVS and CDR2 FNYEAQ come from the germline V gene. Trimming at V came to 5 bases and at J to 2 bases, leaving 12 bases not matched to a gene. The CDR3 is 16 amino acids. For the CDR3, the DNA is TGTGCCAGCAGCCCCACTGCGGGCGGGGGTGCCTACGAGCAGTACTTC. Translating gives CASSPTAGGGAYEQYF.

This clonotype was observed at least ten times. This rearrangement joins TRBV12-3 or TRBV12-4 to TRBJ1-4, with a possible D match to TRBD1 (6 bases). The V end lost 0 bases, the J end lost 8 bases, and 13 bases lay between the germline ends. CDR3 length equals 15 residues. The CDR3 coding sequence is TGTGCCAGCAGTTTAGCGTGGGGGCCTGCCGAAAAACTGTTTTTT. Translating gives CASSLAWGPAEKLFF.

The rearrangement uses TRBV4-1 and TRBJ2-5; no clear D gene. From germline, CDR1 is MGHRA and CDR2 YSYEKL. V was shortened by 0 bases and J by 2 bases, with 10 bases between the two germline ends. The CDR3 is 15 amino acids. The CDR3 region has the DNA TGCGCCAGCAGCCAAGAACCACAAGTGCAAGAGACCCAGTACTTC. Amino acids: CASSQEPQVQETQYF.

The chain is built from TRBV12-3 or TRBV12-4 and TRBJ2-7; D may correspond to TRBD1 or TRBD2 (5 bases each). This CDR3 has 14 amino acids. Deletions cut 5 bases from V and 2 bases from J, with 13 bases between. CDR3 loop: CASSPRDGPYEQYF. CDR3 in DNA: TGTGCCAGCAGTCCCCGGGACGGACCCTACGAGCAGTACTTC.

This chain uses TRBV7-9 with TRBJ2-3; TRBD1 matches at 11 bases. The germline V gene has CDR1 SEHNR and CDR2 FQNEAQ (reference sequence). Trimming removed 5 bases from V and 4 bases from J; junction bases left unmatched: 11. The CDR3 is made up of 17 amino acids. CDR3 in DNA: TGTGCCAGCAGCCTACCACCGGACAGGGGGCGCGCAGATACGCAGTATTTT. Amino acids: CASSLPPDRGRADTQYF.

This clonotype came up many times. This chain connects TRBV20-1 to TRBJ1-1; D is possibly TRBD1 (5 bases). CDR3 length: 17 residues. Trimming stripped 3 bases from V and 3 bases from J, with 23 bases between. CDR1 is DFQATT and CDR2 is SNEGSKA in the germline V gene (reference sequence). CDR3 coding DNA: TGCAGTGCTAGCAGTGTGGGGGACCAATCCTTCTACACTGAAGCTTTCTTT. Translation: CSASSVGDQSFYTEAFF.

The chain combines TRBV4-1 with TRBJ2-7; D may match TRBD1 or TRBD2 (5 bases each). CDR1 MGHRA and CDR2 YSYEKL come from the germline V gene. CDR3 length equals 16 residues. V was clipped by 1 base and J by 0 bases, with 13 bases between them. The CDR3 sequence: CASSQVQGGGSYEQYF. CDR3 sequence (DNA): TGCGCCAGCAGCCAAGTTCAGGGTGGGGGCTCCTACGAGCAGTACTTC.

This clonotype was found a few times. This chain joins TRBV3-1 and TRBJ2-7; D possibly corresponds to TRBD1 (5 bases). The CDR3 runs to 13 residues. From germline, CDR1 is LGHDT and CDR2 YNNKEL (reference sequence). Trimming stripped 3 bases from V and 3 bases from J, with 9 bases between. The CDR3 loop is CASSQSQGYEQYF. Here the CDR3 DNA reads TGTGCCAGCAGCCAGAGTCAGGGCTACGAGCAGTACTTC.

This clonotype was seen more than once but under ten times. CDR3 nucleotide sequence: TGTGCCAGCAGTCCCGGGGGGAAGTATGGCTACACCTTC. Protein product: CASSPGGKYGYTF. The V call is TRBV12-3 or TRBV12-4, the J call TRBJ1-2, with D perhaps TRBD1 (5 bases). The V end was cut by 5 bases, the J end by 5 bases, with 12 bases between. The CDR3 totals 13 residues.

This clonotype was found a few times. The V gene is TRBV14, the J gene TRBJ2-7, with D hard to call. This CDR3 is built from 13 residues. Germline-derived CDR1 and CDR2 are SGHDN and FVKESK. V lost 3 bases to trimming and J lost 3 bases, with 9 bases between them. The CDR3 loop is CASSHRQFYEQYF. In DNA form, the CDR3 reads TGTGCCAGCAGCCACCGACAATTCTACGAGCAGTACTTC. Variable domain in full (rest from reference TRBV14 and TRBJ2-7): EAGVTQFPSHSVIEKGQTVTLRCDPISGHDNLYWYRRVMGKEIKFLLHFVKESKQDESGMPNNRFLAERTGGTYSTLKVQPAELEDSGVYFCASSHRQFYEQYFGPGTRLTVT.

The chain employs TRBV6-2 or TRBV6-3 and TRBJ2-2, with D perhaps matching TRBD1 (6 bases). The CDR3 runs 14 residues. CDR1 and CDR2 from the germline V gene are MNHEY and SVGEGT. V lost 6 bases to trimming and J lost 2 bases, with 10 bases between them. In DNA, the CDR3 is TGTGCCAGCAGCGGACAGATCAACACCGGGGAGCTGTTTTTT. Translated: CASSGQINTGELFF.

The gene calls are TRBV6-5 and TRBJ2-1; 12 bases agree with TRBD2. The CDR3 has 15 amino acids. The germline V gene has CDR1 MNHEY and CDR2 SVGAGI. V gave up 2 bases and J gave up 4 bases; unmatched junction bases: 0. The CDR3 spells CASSYGLAGYNEQFF. In DNA, the CDR3 is TGTGCCAGCAGTTACGGACTAGCGGGGTACAATGAGCAGTTCTTC.

V and J are TRBV7-9 and TRBJ2-5; D is ambiguous. Trimming shortened V by 3 bases and J by 5 bases, and 19 bases separated the two germline ends. Germline CDR1 SEHNR, CDR2 FQNEAQ (reference sequence). The CDR3 has 16 amino acids. CDR3 in DNA: TGTGCCAGCAGCTTCCCCTTAGGGATTGATAGGGAGACCCAGTACTTC. Its translation is CASSFPLGIDRETQYF.

This clonotype turned up a few times. V usage is TRBV29-1 and J usage is TRBJ2-6; the D is unclear. This CDR3 is built from 13 residues. Trimming left V 4 bases short and J 0 bases short, with 4 bases between. CDR1 and CDR2 (germline): SQVTM, ANQGSEA. CDR3 residues: CSVVFSGANVLTF. In DNA, the CDR3 is TGCAGCGTTGTCTTCTCTGGGGCCAACGTCCTGACTTTC.

This chain links TRBV2 with TRBJ2-4, with 7 bases fitting TRBD1. Germline V lookup: CDR1 SNHLY, CDR2 FYNNEI. This CDR3 has 13 residues. V was clipped by 6 bases and J by 8 bases; unmatched bases: 7. The CDR3 coding sequence is TGTGCCAGCAGCGATACAGGGGCGGACATTCAGTACTTC. Translating it yields CASSDTGADIQYF.